This note documents a single TCR beta chain sequence. Its antigen is currently unknown. This entry comes from a study of siplizumab effects on memory and regulatory T cells. Study findings and constraints: Memory cells seemed less diverse than naive T cells, which seemed major alloresponse contributors. Alloreactive clones mapping to unstimulated subsets formed only a minor fraction. The suppressive capacity of proliferating Tregs from siplizumab cultures remained unconfirmed. Naive or memory phenotype was unassignable for roughly 75-95% of proliferating CD4+ or CD8+ clones.

Using immunoSEQ multiplex PCR, the repertoire was profiled, and TCRdb retains in-frame clones only, with some absent. Among 100,000 to 120,000 clones listed, roughly 89% were seen once. The V and J ends lost 1 base and 4 bases respectively, with 7 bases between them. The CDR3 totals 13 residues. The germline V gene has CDR1 MGHRA and CDR2 YSYEKL. The chain employs TRBV4-1 and TRBJ2-5, with D uncertain. The receptor was derived from a human donor in good health. Material: CD4+ T cells sorted from blood. The CDR3 coding sequence is TGCGCCAGCAGCCAAGCCACCGGAGAGACCCAGTACTTC. As protein: CASSQATGETQYF.